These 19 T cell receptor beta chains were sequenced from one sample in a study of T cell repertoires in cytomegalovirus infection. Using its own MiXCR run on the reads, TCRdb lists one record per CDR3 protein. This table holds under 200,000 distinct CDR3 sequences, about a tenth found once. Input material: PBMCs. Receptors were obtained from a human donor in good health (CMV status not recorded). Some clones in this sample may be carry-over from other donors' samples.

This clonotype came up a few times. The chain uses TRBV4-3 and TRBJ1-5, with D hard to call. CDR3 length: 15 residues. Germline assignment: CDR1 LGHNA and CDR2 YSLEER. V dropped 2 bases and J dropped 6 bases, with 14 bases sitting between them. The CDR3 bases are TGCGCCAGCAGCCAAACCTGGTCAGCGGGTCAGCCCCAGCATTTT. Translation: CASSQTWSAGQPQHF.

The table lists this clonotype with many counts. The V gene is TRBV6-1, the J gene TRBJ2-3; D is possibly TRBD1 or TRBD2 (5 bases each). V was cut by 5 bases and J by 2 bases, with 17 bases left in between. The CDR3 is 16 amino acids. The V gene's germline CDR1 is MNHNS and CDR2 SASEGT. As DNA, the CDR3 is TGTGCCAGCAGTCCTCTTCCCGGGGCAGACACAGATACGCAGTATTTT. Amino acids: CASSPLPGADTDTQYF.

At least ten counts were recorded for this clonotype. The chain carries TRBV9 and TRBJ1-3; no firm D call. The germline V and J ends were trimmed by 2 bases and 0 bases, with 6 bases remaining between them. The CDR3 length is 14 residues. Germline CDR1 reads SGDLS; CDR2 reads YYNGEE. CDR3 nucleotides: TGTGCCAGCAGCGTCACAGACTCTGGAAACACCATATATTTT. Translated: CASSVTDSGNTIYF.

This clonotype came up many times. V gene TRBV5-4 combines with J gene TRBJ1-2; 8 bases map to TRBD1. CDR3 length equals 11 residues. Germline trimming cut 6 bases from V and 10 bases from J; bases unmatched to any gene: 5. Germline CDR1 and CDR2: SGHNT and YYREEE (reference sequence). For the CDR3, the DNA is TGTGCCAGCACCCTGGACAGGGACTACACCTTC. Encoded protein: CASTLDRDYTF.

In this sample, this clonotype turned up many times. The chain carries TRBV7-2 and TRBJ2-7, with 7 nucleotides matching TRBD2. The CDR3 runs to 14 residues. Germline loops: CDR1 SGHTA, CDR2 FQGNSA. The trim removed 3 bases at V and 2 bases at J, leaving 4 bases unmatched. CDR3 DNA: TGTGCCAGCAGCTTGGGACTATCACCCTACGAGCAGTACTTC. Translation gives CASSLGLSPYEQYF. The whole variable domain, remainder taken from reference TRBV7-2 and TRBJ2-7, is GAGVSQSPSNKVTEKGKDVELRCDPISGHTALYWYRQSLGQGLEFLIYFQGNSAPDKSGLPSDRFSAERTGGSVSTLTIQRTQQEDSAVYLCASSLGLSPYEQYFGPGTRLTVT.

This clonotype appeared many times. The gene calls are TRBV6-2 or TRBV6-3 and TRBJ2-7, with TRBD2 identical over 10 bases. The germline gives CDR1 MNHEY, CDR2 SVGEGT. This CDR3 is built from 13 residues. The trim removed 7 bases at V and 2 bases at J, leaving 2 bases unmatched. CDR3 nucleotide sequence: TGTGCCAGCATCCTAGCGGGGGCCTACGAGCAGTACTTC. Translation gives CASILAGAYEQYF.

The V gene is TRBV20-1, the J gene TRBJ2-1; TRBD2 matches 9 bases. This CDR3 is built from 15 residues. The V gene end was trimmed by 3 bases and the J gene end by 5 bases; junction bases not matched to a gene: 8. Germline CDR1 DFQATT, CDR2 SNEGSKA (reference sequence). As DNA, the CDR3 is TGCAGTGCTAGTCGGCCGGCGGGGGGGAACAATGAGCAGTTCTTC. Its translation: CSASRPAGGNNEQFF.

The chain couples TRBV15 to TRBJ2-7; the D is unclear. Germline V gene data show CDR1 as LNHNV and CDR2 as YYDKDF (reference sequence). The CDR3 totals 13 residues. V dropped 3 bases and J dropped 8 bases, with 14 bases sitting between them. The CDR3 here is CATSSRDLQQQYF. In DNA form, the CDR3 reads TGTGCCACCAGCAGCCGCGACCTTCAGCAGCAGTACTTC.

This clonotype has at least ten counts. CDR3 bases: TGTGCCAGCAGCTTAGCTTCCGGAGGTCTTCTCACAGATACGCAGTATTTT. Translated: CASSLASGGLLTDTQYF. V and J are TRBV11-2 and TRBJ2-3, with D perhaps matching TRBD2 (5 bases). Germline V CDR1 and CDR2: SGHAT, FQNNGV. Trimming removed 1 base at V and 2 bases at J, with 16 bases between. The CDR3 is made up of 17 amino acids. Combining the CDR3 with reference TRBV11-2 and TRBJ2-3 gives the whole variable domain EAGVAQSPRYKIIEKRQSVAFWCNPISGHATLYWYQQILGQGPKLLIQFQNNGVVDDSQLPKDRFSAERLKGVDSTLKIQPAKLEDSAVYLCASSLASGGLLTDTQYFGPGTRLTVL.

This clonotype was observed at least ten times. The CDR3: CASSLASGSVYEQYF. DNA for the CDR3: TGTGCCAGCAGCTTAGCTAGCGGGAGCGTGTACGAGCAGTACTTC. The rearrangement uses TRBV7-2 and TRBJ2-7, with 9 bases that match TRBD2. The V and J ends lost 0 bases and 4 bases, in that order; junction bases with no gene match: 4. This CDR3 region has 15 residues. Germline V gives CDR1 SGHTA, CDR2 FQGNSA.

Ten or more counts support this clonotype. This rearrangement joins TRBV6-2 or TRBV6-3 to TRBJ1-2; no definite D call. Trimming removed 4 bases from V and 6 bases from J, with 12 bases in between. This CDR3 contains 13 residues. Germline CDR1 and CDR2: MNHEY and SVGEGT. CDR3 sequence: CASSSGEMDGYTF. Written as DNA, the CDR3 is TGTGCCAGCAGTTCCGGAGAGATGGATGGCTACACCTTC.

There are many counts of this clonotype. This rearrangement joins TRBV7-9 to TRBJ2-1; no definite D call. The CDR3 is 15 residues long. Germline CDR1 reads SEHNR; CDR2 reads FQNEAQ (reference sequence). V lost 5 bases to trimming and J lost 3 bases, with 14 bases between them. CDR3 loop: CASSSRAPRYNEQFF. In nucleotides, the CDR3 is TGTGCCAGCAGCAGCCGGGCCCCCCGCTACAATGAGCAGTTCTTC.

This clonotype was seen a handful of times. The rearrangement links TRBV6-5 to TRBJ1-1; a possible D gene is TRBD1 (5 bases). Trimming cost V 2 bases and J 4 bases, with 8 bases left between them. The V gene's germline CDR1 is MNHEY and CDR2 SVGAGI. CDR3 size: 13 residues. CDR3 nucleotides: TGTGCCAGCAGTTACGGGGGAGGCACTGAAGCTTTCTTT. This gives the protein CASSYGGGTEAFF.

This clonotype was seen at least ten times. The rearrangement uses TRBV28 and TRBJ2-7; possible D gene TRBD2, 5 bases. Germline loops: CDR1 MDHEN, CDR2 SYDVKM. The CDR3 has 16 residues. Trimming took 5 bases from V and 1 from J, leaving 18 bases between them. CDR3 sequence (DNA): TGTGCCAGCAGTCCCCCCCAGCGGCTATCTTCCTACGAGCAGTACTTC. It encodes CASSPPQRLSSYEQYF.

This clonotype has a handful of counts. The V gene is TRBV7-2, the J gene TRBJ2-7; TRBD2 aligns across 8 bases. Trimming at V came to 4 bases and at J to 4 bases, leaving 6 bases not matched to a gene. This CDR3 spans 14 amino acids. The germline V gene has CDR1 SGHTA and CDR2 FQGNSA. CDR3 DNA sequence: TGTGCCAGCAGCTCCACGGGAGGGGAATACGAGCAGTACTTC. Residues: CASSSTGGEYEQYF.

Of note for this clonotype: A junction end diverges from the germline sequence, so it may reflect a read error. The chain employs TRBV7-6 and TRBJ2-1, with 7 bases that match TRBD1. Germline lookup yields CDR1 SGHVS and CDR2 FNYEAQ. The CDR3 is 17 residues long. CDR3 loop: CASSDRKTGSAYNEQLF. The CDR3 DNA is TGTGCCAGCAGCGACCGCAAGACAGGGAGTGCATACAATGAGCAGCTCTTC.

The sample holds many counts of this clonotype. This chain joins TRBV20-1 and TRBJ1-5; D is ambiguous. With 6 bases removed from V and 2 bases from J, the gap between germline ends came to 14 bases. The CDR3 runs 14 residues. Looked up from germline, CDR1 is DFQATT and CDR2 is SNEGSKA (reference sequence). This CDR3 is CSAGPGEGNQPQHF. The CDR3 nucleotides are TGCAGTGCCGGACCGGGAGAGGGCAATCAGCCCCAGCATTTT.

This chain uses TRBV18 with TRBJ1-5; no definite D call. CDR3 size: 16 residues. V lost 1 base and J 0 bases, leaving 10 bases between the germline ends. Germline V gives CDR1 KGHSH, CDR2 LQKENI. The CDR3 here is CASSPLESISNQPQHF. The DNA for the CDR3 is TGTGCCAGCTCACCACTAGAGTCCATTAGCAATCAGCCCCAGCATTTT.

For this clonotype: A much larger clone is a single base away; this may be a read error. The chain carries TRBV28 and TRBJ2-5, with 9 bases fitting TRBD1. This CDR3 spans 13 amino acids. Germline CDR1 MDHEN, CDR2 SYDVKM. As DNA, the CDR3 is TGTACCAGCAGGAGACAGGGGGAAGAGACCCAGTACTTC. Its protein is CTSRRQGEETQYF.